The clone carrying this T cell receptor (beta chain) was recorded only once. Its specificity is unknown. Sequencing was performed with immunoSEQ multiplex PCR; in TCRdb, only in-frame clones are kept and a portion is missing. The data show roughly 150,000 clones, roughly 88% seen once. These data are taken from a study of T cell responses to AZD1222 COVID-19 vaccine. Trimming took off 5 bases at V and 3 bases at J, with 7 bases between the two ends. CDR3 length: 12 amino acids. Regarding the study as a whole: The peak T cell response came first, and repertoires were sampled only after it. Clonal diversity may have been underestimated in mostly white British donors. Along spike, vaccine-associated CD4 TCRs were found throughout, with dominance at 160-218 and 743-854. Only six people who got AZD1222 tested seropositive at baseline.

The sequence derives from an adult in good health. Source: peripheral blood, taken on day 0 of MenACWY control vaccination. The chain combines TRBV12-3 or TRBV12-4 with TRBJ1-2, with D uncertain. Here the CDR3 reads CASSPQYYGYTF. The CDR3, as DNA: TGTGCCAGCAGTCCCCAGTACTATGGCTACACCTTC.